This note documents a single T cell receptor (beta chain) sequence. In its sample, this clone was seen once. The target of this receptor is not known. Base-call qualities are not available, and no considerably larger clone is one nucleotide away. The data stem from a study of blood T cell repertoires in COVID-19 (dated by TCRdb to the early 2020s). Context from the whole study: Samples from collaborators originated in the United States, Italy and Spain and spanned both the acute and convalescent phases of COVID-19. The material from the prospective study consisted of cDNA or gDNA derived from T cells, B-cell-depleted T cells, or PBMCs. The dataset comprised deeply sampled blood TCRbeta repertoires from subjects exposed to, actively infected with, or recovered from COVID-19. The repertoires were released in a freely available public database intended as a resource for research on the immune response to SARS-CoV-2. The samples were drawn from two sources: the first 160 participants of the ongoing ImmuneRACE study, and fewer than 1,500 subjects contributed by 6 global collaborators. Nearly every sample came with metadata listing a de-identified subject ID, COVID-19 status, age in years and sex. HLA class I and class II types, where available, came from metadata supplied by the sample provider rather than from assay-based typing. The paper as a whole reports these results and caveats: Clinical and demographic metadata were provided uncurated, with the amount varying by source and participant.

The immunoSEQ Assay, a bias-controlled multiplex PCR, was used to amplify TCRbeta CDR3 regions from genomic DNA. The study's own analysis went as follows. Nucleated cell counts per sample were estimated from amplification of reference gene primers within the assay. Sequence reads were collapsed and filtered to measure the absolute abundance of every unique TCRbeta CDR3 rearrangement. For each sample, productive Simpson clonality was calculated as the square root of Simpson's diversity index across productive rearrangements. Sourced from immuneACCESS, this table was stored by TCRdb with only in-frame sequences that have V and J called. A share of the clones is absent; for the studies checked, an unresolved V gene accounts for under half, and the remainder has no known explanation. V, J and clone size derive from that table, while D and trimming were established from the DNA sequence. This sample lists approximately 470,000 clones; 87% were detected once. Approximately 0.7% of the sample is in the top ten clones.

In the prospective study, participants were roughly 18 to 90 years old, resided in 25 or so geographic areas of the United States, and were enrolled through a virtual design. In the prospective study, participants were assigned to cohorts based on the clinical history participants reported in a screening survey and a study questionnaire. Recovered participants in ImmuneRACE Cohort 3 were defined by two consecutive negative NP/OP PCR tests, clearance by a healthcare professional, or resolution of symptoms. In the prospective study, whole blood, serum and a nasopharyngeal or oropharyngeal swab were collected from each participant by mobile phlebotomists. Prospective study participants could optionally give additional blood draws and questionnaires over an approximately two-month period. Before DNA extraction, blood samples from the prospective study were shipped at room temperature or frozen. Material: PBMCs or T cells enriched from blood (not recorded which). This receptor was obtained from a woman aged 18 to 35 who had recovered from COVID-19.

The bases are TGCGCCACTCGGGATCCGAGGGTGGATGAGCAGTTCTTC. It encodes CATRDPRVDEQFF. The chain joins TRBV5-1 to TRBJ2-1; the D gene is perhaps TRBD2, from 5 matching bases. The CDR3 runs 13 residues from the cysteine to the phenylalanine. CDR3 DNA only is kept here, 39 bases in frame from base 1. V sheds 9 bases and J sheds 8 bases, leaving 18 bases between their ends. CDR1 and CDR2 were assigned from the germline V gene as SGHRS and YFSETQ.